This TCR beta chain was sequenced during a study of CD4 T cell repertoires in COVID-19. V lost 6 bases and J lost 4, with 19 bases in between. The CDR3 runs to 17 residues. Looked up from germline, CDR1 is MDHEN and CDR2 is SYDVKM. Clones were read by immunoSEQ multiplex PCR, and TCRdb kept only the in-frame ones, dropping some. The sample has about 24,000 clones; over 90% are singletons. No culture step preceded sequencing of the ex vivo isolated memory T cells. This specimen was circulating follicular helper CD4+ T cells (cTfh) from blood, taken before the COVID-19 pandemic. The TCR was taken from a human donor who had COVID-19. The J gene is TRBJ1-6, the V gene TRBV28; tentatively, D is TRBD1 (5 bases). The CDR3 sequence is CASRPPRTGPYNSPLHF. The CDR3 nucleotides are TGTGCCAGCAGGCCGCCTCGAACAGGTCCTTATAATTCACCCCTCCACTTT.